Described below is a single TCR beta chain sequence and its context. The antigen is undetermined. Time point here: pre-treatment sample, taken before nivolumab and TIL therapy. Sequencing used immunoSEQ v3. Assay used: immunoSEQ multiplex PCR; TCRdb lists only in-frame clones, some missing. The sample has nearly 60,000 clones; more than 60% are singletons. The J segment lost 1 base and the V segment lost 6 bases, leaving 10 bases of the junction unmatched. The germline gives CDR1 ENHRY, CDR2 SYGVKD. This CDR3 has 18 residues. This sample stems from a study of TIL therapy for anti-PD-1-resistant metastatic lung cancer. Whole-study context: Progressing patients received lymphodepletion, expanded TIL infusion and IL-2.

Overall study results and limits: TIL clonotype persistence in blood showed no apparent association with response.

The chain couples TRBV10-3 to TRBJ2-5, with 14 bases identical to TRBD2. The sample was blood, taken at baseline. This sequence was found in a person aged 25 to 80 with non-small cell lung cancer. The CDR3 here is CAIRETGTSGGPQETQYF. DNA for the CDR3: TGTGCCATCAGAGAGACTGGGACTAGCGGGGGCCCCCAAGAGACCCAGTACTTC.